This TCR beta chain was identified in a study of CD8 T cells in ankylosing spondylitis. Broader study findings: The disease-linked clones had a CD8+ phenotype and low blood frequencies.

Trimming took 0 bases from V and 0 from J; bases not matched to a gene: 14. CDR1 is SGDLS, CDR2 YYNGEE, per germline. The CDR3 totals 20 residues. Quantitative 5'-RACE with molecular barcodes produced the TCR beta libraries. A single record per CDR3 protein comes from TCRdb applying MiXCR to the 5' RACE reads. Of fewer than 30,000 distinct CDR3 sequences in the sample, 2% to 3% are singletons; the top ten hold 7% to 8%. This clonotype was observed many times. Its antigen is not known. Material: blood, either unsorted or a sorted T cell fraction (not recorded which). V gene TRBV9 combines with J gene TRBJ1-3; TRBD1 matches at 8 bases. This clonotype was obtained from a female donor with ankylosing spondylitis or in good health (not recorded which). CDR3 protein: CASSVARGPGQALSGNTIYF. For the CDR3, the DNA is TGTGCCAGCAGCGTAGCCCGGGGACCGGGACAGGCTCTCTCTGGAAACACCATATATTTT.